This T cell receptor beta chain was documented in a study of cytomegalovirus exposure and HLA in healthy donors (TCRdb year 2017). About the full investigation: An earlier analysis of roughly 610 of the donors reported approximately 300 Gb of sequence data and approximately 120 million unique TCR beta sequences obtained from roughly 180 million T cells. Along with the approximately 650-subject first cohort, a separate validation cohort of over a hundred different subjects was used. In the later analysis, no new phenotypic data were used to find candidate immune exposures; instead, reliance was placed on TCR beta sequences and their occurrence across donors. The T cell repertoires of roughly 660 subjects were profiled by immunosequencing and related to cytomegalovirus serostatus. Roughly 300 gigabases of sequencing data and around 87 million unique TCR sequences were included in an early release covering about 620 HLA-typed donors. Class I and class II HLA loci were covered by the typing at four-digit resolution. An earlier analysis of about 600 of the donors used high-throughput TCR beta sequencing to judge whether each TCR beta V gene segment behaved as functional or pseudogenic. Every discovery cohort repertoire had been produced on one sequencing platform. The study combined high-throughput TCR immunosequencing, statistical association of individual TCRs with disease status, and machine learning to predict cytomegalovirus infection status. The study was designed to test whether signatures of past pathogen exposure could be identified by cataloging public T cell receptors. Typing coverage differed by locus: A, B, C, DRB1 and DQB1 were typed in about 620-640 donors, DQA1 in approximately 520, DPA1 in around 610, and DPB1 in 472. A later genetic analysis took genome-wide SNP genotypes for about 55% of the 666 donors and used that subset as a discovery cohort. Donor age, sex, ethnicity and CMV serostatus were collected together with the repertoire data. A later analysis re-examined previously published TCR beta repertoires from roughly 650 donors and added high-resolution HLA genotyping to investigate patterns of TCR occurrence. The genetic ancestry cluster associated with self-reported Caucasian donors included 80% to 90% of the roughly 400 genotyped donors. A handful of DR-DQ haplotypes were handled as single units for association and clustering because linkage in the cohort was strong. Among over 350 genotyped donors of the cohort, an average of around 240,000 unique TCR beta nucleotide sequences were sequenced per donor, roughly a sixth of them non-productive. Study-level results and caveats: In a later analysis, most CMV-associated TCR beta chains were found to appear HLA-restricted, with HLA associations seemingly driven largely by CMV exposure. A total of 164 TCR beta chains were listed by the study as associated with cytomegalovirus. According to the authors, the approach could potentially be generalized to other disease states and immunological phenotypes. A later genetic analysis reported fewer N-insertions in productive TCRs among donors in an Asian-associated ancestry cluster than the approximately 700-donor mean. A later analysis associated some 17,000 TCR beta sequences with specific HLA alleles at a false discovery rate of 0.05. In an earlier analysis of fewer than 700 of the donors, most TCR beta V segments appeared in productive rearrangements about 87% or about 30% of the time, broadly matching IMGT annotations. When HLA alleles, especially DR and DQ, strongly co-occurred, TCR associations were difficult to assign to individual alleles. In vitro tests confirmed that a few of the cytomegalovirus-associated TCR beta chains recognize cytomegalovirus antigens. In a later analysis, the rate of TCR association differed among HLA loci, with DRB1 alleles having the most associated TCRs and HLA-C alleles having the fewest. Because counts were too low, roughly 17 rarely observed V segments, including chromosome 9 orphons, were left out of the earlier analysis of a few hundred of the donors. A further reported finding was that TCR beta sequences accurately predicted the HLA-A and HLA-B alleles for most subjects in the first cohort. V-gene and J-gene trimming of TCR beta chains was associated with a missense DCLRE1C variant in a later genetic analysis, and the association was replicated in an independent cohort. A later analysis reported that several top co-occurrence clusters appeared linked to parvovirus B19, influenza, CMV and Epstein-Barr virus. CMV serostatus was the only immune exposure information available for the cohort. Because some donors lacked HLA typing at each locus, the association tests relied only on the typed subset. A cluster of highly shared sequence variants was judged likely to represent a technical artifact of the sequencing pipeline. A later analysis found that HLA-associated TCR beta chains were more clonally expanded and had lower generation probabilities than equally common non-associated chains. The cohort was sequenced for TCR beta chains only, and without alpha or paired-chain data the features that could be detected were limited. Roughly uniform sequencing depth across donors was assumed in presence/absence analyses, although this assumption may not hold. Linkage disequilibrium might explain the correlated functional status among segregating V segments, but an unknown experimental factor could not be ruled out. Across donors, most TCR sequences were observed very rarely, whereas some public TCRs were present in many individuals. The 87-base-pair reads could not distinguish some IMGT-functional V segments, including TRBV6-2 and TRBV6-3, so those segments were excluded. The classifier was reported to diagnose cytomegalovirus status with high specificity and sensitivity in both the original and validation cohorts.

The cohort was made up of several hundred healthy bone marrow donors. All cohort members were sampled while nominally healthy, although unrecorded immune exposures were likely present. The donor was CMV seropositive and belonged to the group of some 290 seropositive cohort members. Each donor provided a peripheral blood sample, and peripheral blood mononuclear cells were used for TCR beta sequencing. Genomic DNA extraction from the blood cell samples was performed with the Qiagen DNeasy Blood Extraction Kit. The receptor library was made with the immunoSEQ multiplex PCR assay. A mixture of 60 forward primers for TCR Vbeta segments and 13 reverse primers for TCR Jbeta segments was used in the multiplex PCR. The CDR3 region of rearranged TCR beta genes was amplified from genomic DNA by a multiplex PCR assay. The amplified TCR beta libraries were sequenced on the Illumina HiSeq System as 87-base-pair reads. In the authors' own workflow: In a later analysis, tens of millions of unique TCR beta chains were counted across the roughly 670 repertoires, and roughly 11 million of these chains were shared by at least two donors. To remove PCR and sequencing errors, raw reads were error-corrected and collapsed into unique sequences using a nearest-neighbor algorithm that merged closely related sequences. CDR3 sequences were aligned to IMGT reference sequences to assign V, D and J gene segments. Each retained sequence needed at least a six-nucleotide match to both a V gene segment and a J gene segment. A rearrangement was called productive if the CDR3 had no stop codons and remained in frame with V and J, and every other rearrangement was called non-productive. CDR3 was defined according to IMGT convention as the region running from the second conserved V-encoded cysteine to the conserved J-encoded phenylalanine. The earlier analysis of about 640 of the donors excluded any sequence lacking an unambiguous match to a single V gene segment. An earlier analysis of several hundred of the donors called V segments functional above 56.7% productive rearrangements and segregating when the between-donor standard deviation exceeded 5%. To diagnose cytomegalovirus status from the catalog of TCR beta chain sequences, a statistical classification framework was built. In a later analysis, V and J genes were assigned by comparing TCR nucleotide sequences against IMGT/GENE-DB human TR gene sequences. The TCRdist pipeline was used in a later analysis to assign CDR3 sequences and most-parsimonious VDJ recombination scenarios. A later analysis defined each TCR beta chain by its CDR3 amino acid sequence plus V-gene family, and excluded reads lacking a unique V-gene family. As a way to deal with suspected cross-contamination and a sequencing artifact, a later analysis dropped hundreds of nucleotide sequences that were highly shared and had low generation probability. In a later analysis, a clonal expansion index for each public chain was calculated from normalized within-repertoire ranks of inferred template counts. In a later analysis, generation probabilities were computed using a VDJ recombination model fitted to out-of-frame rearrangements, and the results were checked against IGoR. Hypergeometric tests were used in a later analysis to score TCR-TCR, TCR-HLA and TCR-CMV co-occurrence, with a repertoire-size bias correction applied to the TCR pairs. In a later analysis, false discovery rates were estimated by permuting HLA or CMV assignments 20 times. In a later analysis, co-occurring TCRs were grouped using DBSCAN, and TCRdist sequence similarity was added for clustering within HLA-allele-positive subsets. Repertoires with fewer than 30,000 or more than 120,000 public chains were left out of co-occurrence clustering, as were about 5 repertoires with anomalous nucleotide sharing. The table comes from immuneACCESS by way of TCRdb, which keeps in-frame sequences with V and J called. Part of the clones is missing from these tables; in studies checked, under half for an unresolved V gene and the rest for unknown reasons. V, J and clone size are taken as reported in that table, and D and trimming were inferred from the DNA itself. This sample has 150,000 to 200,000 clones in its table, and around 68% of those were observed once. The ten largest account for around 9.3% of the sample.

A word on this clone: Its antigen is not yet known. No base quality values were provided; no much bigger clone lies one nucleotide off.

V loses 8 bases, J loses 2 bases, and the germline ends lie 13 bases apart. Spanning cysteine to phenylalanine, the CDR3 consists of 13 amino acids. The CDR3 DNA has 39 bases and is translated from base 1. CDR1 and CDR2 were assigned from the germline V gene (reference sequence) as MNHEY and SMNVEV. This TCR was sampled from a man aged 25 to 40 in good health and CMV-seropositive. The V and J genes are TRBV27 and TRBJ2-7; too little of a D gene remains to name it. The material sequenced was PBMCs. DNA sequence: TGTGCCAGCGGCGAGGCGGAAACCTACGAGCAGTACTTC. This codes for CASGEAETYEQYF.